A single sample gave rise to the 5 T cell receptor beta chains below, sequenced in a study of T cells in Graves' hyperthyroidism and ophthalmopathy. From RNA transcripts, TCR beta CDR3 regions were amplified. TCR CDR3 regions were first amplified by RT-PCR with HTBI primers. TCRdb ran MiXCR on the multiplex PCR reads and lists one entry per CDR3 protein. The sample contains fewer than 350,000 distinct CDR3 sequences, roughly an eighth of which appear only once. Sequencing input: blood. The source of these receptors is a woman in her forties with Graves' hyperthyroidism.

This clonotype was recorded many times. The chain carries TRBV11-3 and TRBJ2-5; D gene uncertain. Germline assignment: CDR1 SGHNT and CDR2 YENEEA. The CDR3 is 16 residues long. Deletions cut 4 bases from V and 5 bases from J, with 20 bases between. Written as DNA, the CDR3 is TGTGCCAGCAGCTGGGGTTCAGGCCAGCCGTTGGAGACCCAGTACTTC. Protein product: CASSWGSGQPLETQYF.

This clonotype was seen a few times. V and J are TRBV7-9 and TRBJ1-2; the D gene is possibly TRBD1 (5 bases). Deletions cut 6 bases from V and 8 bases from J, with 16 bases between. The CDR3 loop spans 13 amino acids. Germline lookup yields CDR1 SEHNR and CDR2 FQNEAQ (reference sequence). The CDR3: CASRPEGLWGYTF. For the CDR3, the DNA is TGTGCCAGCAGACCCGAGGGGTTATGGGGCTACACCTTC.

For this clonotype: This may stem from a read error, because a much larger clone lies one nucleotide away. V gene TRBV28 combines with J gene TRBJ1-1, with D maybe TRBD1 (5 bases). The germline V gene has CDR1 MDHEN and CDR2 SYDVKM. The V end was cut by 10 bases, the J end by 3 bases, with 15 bases between. The CDR3 contains 13 residues. Here the CDR3 reads CATTLWGDTEAFF. For the CDR3, the DNA is TGTGCCACTACCCTGTGGGGGGACACTGAAGCTTTCTTT.

In this sample, this clonotype turned up a few times. One base away lies a much larger clone, so this may be a sequencing read error. The conserved phenylalanine or tryptophan normally closing the CDR3 is absent here, so this likely arose from a read error. This sequence joins TRBV2 and TRBJ1-1; 8 positions agree with TRBD1. Losses at the gene ends were 2 bases for V and 9 bases for J; bases not matched to a gene: 5. The CDR3 consists of 13 residues. The germline V gene has CDR1 SNHLY and CDR2 FYNNEI. CDR3 nucleotide sequence: TGTGCCAGCAGTGAAAGGGACAGGAATAAAGCTTTCCTT. This codes for CASSERDRNKAFL.

Ten or more counts support this clonotype. The rearrangement uses TRBV12-3 or TRBV12-4 and TRBJ1-1; 9 nucleotides align to TRBD1. V was clipped by 3 bases and J by 8 bases; unmatched bases: 1. The CDR3 contains 12 residues. The CDR3 spells CASSFDRGEAFF. In nucleotides, the CDR3 is TGTGCCAGCAGTTTCGACAGGGGGGAAGCTTTCTTT.